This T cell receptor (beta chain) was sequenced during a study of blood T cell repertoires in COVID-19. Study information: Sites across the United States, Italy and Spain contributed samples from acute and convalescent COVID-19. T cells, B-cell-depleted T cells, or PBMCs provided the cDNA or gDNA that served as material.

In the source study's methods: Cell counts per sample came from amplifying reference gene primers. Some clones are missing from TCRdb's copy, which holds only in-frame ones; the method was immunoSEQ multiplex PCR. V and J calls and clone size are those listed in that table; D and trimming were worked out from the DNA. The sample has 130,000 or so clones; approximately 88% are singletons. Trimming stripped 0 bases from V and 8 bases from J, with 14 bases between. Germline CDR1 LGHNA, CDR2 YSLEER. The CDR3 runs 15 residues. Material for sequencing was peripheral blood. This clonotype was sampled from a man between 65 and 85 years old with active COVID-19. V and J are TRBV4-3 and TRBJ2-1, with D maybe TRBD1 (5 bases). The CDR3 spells CASSQEGAGIDEQFF. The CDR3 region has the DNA TGCGCCAGCAGCCAAGAGGGTGCAGGGATCGATGAGCAGTTCTTC.